This T cell receptor (beta chain) was obtained from a study of pediatric ulcerative colitis. V lost 7 bases and J lost 0; bases outside the gene matches: 5. Germline V gives CDR1 SQVTM, CDR2 ANQGSEA. This CDR3 is 15 amino acids long. Profiled with immunoSEQ multiplex PCR; TCRdb holds only in-frame clones, not every one. The repertoire has roughly 60,000 clones, 85% to 90% of them found once; the top ten carry over 1.3%. Specimen: blood. This chain uses TRBV29-1 with TRBJ2-2; 10 bases map to TRBD2. The clonotype comes from a boy between 10 and 17 years old who was a control in a study of pediatric ulcerative colitis. CDR3 in amino acids: CSGLAGDANTGELFF. The DNA of the CDR3 is TGCAGCGGGCTAGCGGGGGACGCGAACACCGGGGAGCTGTTTTTT.